This T cell receptor (beta chain) was found in a study of control samples from healthy donors and cancer patients. CDR1 and CDR2 (germline): SGHAT, FQNNGV. This CDR3 is built from 16 residues. Trimming left V 0 bases short and J 0 bases short, with 9 bases between. The assay was immunoSEQ multiplex PCR, and TCRdb's table has in-frame clones only and misses some. The sample holds 150,000 to 200,000 clones, 80% to 90% seen once. The chain uses TRBV11-2 and TRBJ1-3, with unresolved D. The receptor was isolated from a man aged 30-40 years in good health. The specimen was blood. The CDR3: CASSLDSIVSGNTIYF. The CDR3 DNA reads as TGTGCCAGCAGCTTAGACAGCATAGTCTCTGGAAACACCATATATTTT.